This T cell receptor beta chain was profiled in a study of blood T cell repertoires in COVID-19. As for the study in general: The cDNA or gDNA used as material had been derived from T cells, B-cell-depleted T cells, or PBMCs.

TCRdb's copy holds only in-frame clones and misses some; the assay was immunoSEQ multiplex PCR. This sample yields 85,000 to 110,000 clones, of which 70% to 90% are seen a single time; around 3.1% belongs to the top ten. V shed 4 bases and J shed 0 bases, with 17 bases lying between them. CDR3 size: 17 residues. Germline CDR1 reads SGHKS; CDR2 reads YYEKEE (reference sequence). The genes are TRBV5-5 and TRBJ1-3, with a weak D call TRBD1 (6 bases). The TCR comes from a man over 45 in a cohort sampled during active COVID-19. Material for sequencing was peripheral blood. CDR3 bases: TGTGCCAGCAGCCCGGGGTGGGGGGGCCGCTCTGGAAACACCATATATTTT. Translating it yields CASSPGWGGRSGNTIYF.